This entry lists 14 T cell receptor beta chains sequenced from one sample in a study of PD-L1 blockade in urothelial cancer. This table comes from immunoSEQ multiplex PCR, and its TCRdb copy is limited to in-frame clones, with some not included. The data contain just over 35,000 clones, about a third of them singletons. The source material was tumor tissue, sampled before atezolizumab (anti-PD-L1) treatment. Receptors were obtained from a man between 60 and 75 years old with urothelial cancer.

The V call is TRBV19, the J call TRBJ1-3, with 7 bases aligning to TRBD1. Germline values: CDR1 LNHDA, CDR2 SQIVND (reference sequence). The CDR3 length is 13 residues. J gave up 5 bases and V 9 bases, and 7 bases lay outside the gene matches. DNA of the CDR3: TGTGCCAGCACAGGGACAGCCAGAAACACCATATATTTT. Protein sequence: CASTGTARNTIYF.

This clone showed up just a few times. The chain has TRBV5-1 and TRBJ2-3, with D perhaps TRBD2 (6 bases). Germline assignment: CDR1 SGHRS and CDR2 YFSETQ. This CDR3 comprises 14 residues. V was cut by 7 bases and J by 0 bases, with 12 bases left in between. The CDR3, as DNA: TGCGCCAGCGGGACTGGTTCTAGCACAGATACGCAGTATTTT. This codes for CASGTGSSTDTQYF.

The CDR3 DNA reads TGTGCCAGCAGTTCCAAGAAGGCAGGGAGGTTCACTGAAGCTTTCTTT. Its translation: CASSSKKAGRFTEAFF. The V and J genes are TRBV28 and TRBJ1-1, with D possibly matching TRBD1 (5 bases). CDR3 size: 16 residues. The V and J ends lost 4 bases and 4 bases respectively, with 19 bases between them. Germline V gene data show CDR1 as MDHEN and CDR2 as SYDVKM. Combining the CDR3 with reference TRBV28 and TRBJ1-1 gives the whole variable domain DVKVTQSSRYLVKRTGEKVFLECVQDMDHENMFWYRQDPGLGLRLIYFSYDVKMKEKGDIPEGYSVSREKKERFSLILESASTNQTSMYLCASSSKKAGRFTEAFFGQGTRLTVV.

Only a few counts were recorded for this clone. The rearrangement joins TRBV14 to TRBJ1-2; weak D call: TRBD1 (5 bases). The CDR3 length is 14 residues. V lost 1 base, J lost 5 bases, and 11 bases lay in between. Germline CDR1 SGHDN, CDR2 FVKESK. In nucleotides, the CDR3 is TGTGCCAGCAGCCAAGGGGGGTCTGGATATGGCTACACCTTC. Encoded protein: CASSQGGSGYGYTF.

The chain couples TRBV28 to TRBJ1-2; 7 bases align to TRBD1. This CDR3 is built from 12 residues. Trimming took 9 bases from V and 9 from J; bases not matched to a gene: 10. Germline V lookup: CDR1 MDHEN, CDR2 SYDVKM. As DNA, the CDR3 is TGTGCCAGTAAACGGACAGGAAAAAGCTACACCTTC. Amino acids: CASKRTGKSYTF.

This clone was seen only a few times. The CDR3 region has the DNA TGCGCCAGCAGCCAAGACAGGGGGGTCTCCCAGTACTTC. As protein: CASSQDRGVSQYF. The chain has TRBV1 and TRBJ2-5; TRBD1 is the table's D call and was not checked against the DNA. TRBV1 has pseudogene status. The CDR3 is 13 amino acids.

V gene TRBV30 combines with J gene TRBJ1-5; maybe TRBD1 (5 bases). The germline V gene encodes CDR1 GTSNPN and CDR2 SVGIG (reference sequence). The CDR3 runs to 14 residues. Trimming cost V 1 base and J 4 bases, with 11 bases left between them. The CDR3 nucleotides are TGTGCCTGGAGTGGTAGACAGATTAATCAGCCCCAGCATTTT. Its protein is CAWSGRQINQPQHF.

The genes are TRBV28 and TRBJ1-2; 10 bases are shared with TRBD1. CDR1 MDHEN and CDR2 SYDVKM come from the germline V gene. Germline trimming cut 5 bases from V and 8 bases from J; bases unmatched to any gene: 8. The CDR3 is 14 residues long. The chain's CDR3 is CASSPQTGGGGYTF. CDR3 nucleotides: TGTGCCAGCAGTCCCCAGACAGGGGGCGGAGGCTACACCTTC.

This clone was counted only a few times. This rearrangement joins TRBV30 to TRBJ2-2; 8 nucleotides agree with TRBD1. The CDR3 sequence is 16 residues long. In germline, CDR1 is GTSNPN, CDR2 SVGIG (reference sequence). J was trimmed by 1 base and V by 0 bases; bases with no gene match: 4. CDR3 sequence: CAWSVRTGRNTGELFF. The CDR3 bases are TGTGCCTGGAGTGTCCGGACAGGGCGGAACACCGGGGAGCTGTTTTTT. The complete variable domain, with remaining parts taken from reference TRBV30 and TRBJ2-2, reads SQTIHQWPATLVQPVGSPLSLECTVEGTSNPNLYWYRQAAGRGLQLLFYSVGIGQISSEVPQNLSASRPQDRQFILSSKKLLLSDSGFYLCAWSVRTGRNTGELFFGEGSRLTVL.

In this sample, this clone turned up many times. CDR3 loop: CASSLPDRAPYGYTF. The CDR3 nucleotides are TGTGCCAGCAGCTTACCCGACAGAGCCCCTTATGGCTACACCTTC. The chain joins TRBV11-3 to TRBJ1-2; D might be TRBD1 (5 bases). Germline loops: CDR1 SGHNT, CDR2 YENEEA. V was cut by 2 bases and J by 5 bases, with 15 bases left in between. CDR3 length: 15 amino acids.

The J gene is TRBJ2-6, the V gene TRBV19; 7 bases are shared with TRBD1. The germline gives CDR1 LNHDA, CDR2 SQIVND (reference sequence). Trimming at V came to 6 bases and at J to 3 bases, leaving 5 bases not matched to a gene. The CDR3 sequence is 15 residues long. The CDR3 here is CASSDRAGGANVLTF. CDR3 nucleotide sequence: TGTGCCAGTAGCGACAGGGCCGGTGGGGCCAACGTCCTGACTTTC.

The V gene is TRBV4-1, the J gene TRBJ2-5; 9 nucleotides match TRBD1. The germline V gene has CDR1 MGHRA and CDR2 YSYEKL. There are 15 residues in the CDR3. Unmatched junction bases numbered 3, after V lost 4 bases and J lost 0 bases. The CDR3 coding sequence is TGCGCCAGCAGCCCAGGGACAGGGTACCAAGAGACCCAGTACTTC. Amino acids: CASSPGTGYQETQYF.

J is TRBJ2-3 and V is TRBV18; TRBD2 matches at 7 bases. Germline CDR1 reads KGHSH; CDR2 reads LQKENI. V lost 4 bases and J lost 2; bases outside the gene matches: 9. The CDR3 extends over 16 amino acids. The CDR3 DNA is TGTGCCAGCTCACAGTTCGCTAGCGGACTCACAGATACGCAGTATTTT. Amino acid sequence: CASSQFASGLTDTQYF.

This clone was seen a single time. The V and J genes are TRBV28 and TRBJ1-2, with 8 positions matching TRBD1. Germline CDR1 MDHEN, CDR2 SYDVKM. CDR3 size: 14 residues. J gave up 7 bases and V 3 bases, and 7 bases lay outside the gene matches. The CDR3 sequence: CASSFPGQGRGYTF. In nucleotides, the CDR3 is TGTGCCAGCAGTTTCCCCGGACAGGGCCGTGGCTACACCTTC.